These 30 T cell receptor beta chains were sequenced from one sample in a study of post-analysis software for immune sequencing data. General study findings and limits: TRBV5-6, TRBV5-1 and TRBV20-1 belonged to a set of about five TRBV segments that were more frequent in patients than controls.

The antigens for these receptors are not known. Included in the TCR beta cDNA libraries were unique molecular identifiers. TCRdb analysed the PCR reads with MiXCR anew, one entry per CDR3 protein. The table lists hundreds of thousands of distinct CDR3 sequences, 25% to 30% of them singletons. Sample: blood. These receptors all stem from a girl aged 10 to 17 with multiple sclerosis.

The V gene is TRBV3-1, the J gene TRBJ2-7; TRBD2 aligns across 8 bases. The germline V gene encodes CDR1 LGHDT and CDR2 YNNKEL (reference sequence). The junction had 7 bases not matched to a gene; V was cut back by 5 bases and J by 10 bases. The CDR3 totals 12 residues. The CDR3 sequence: CASSEVSGVQYF. The CDR3 DNA reads as TGTGCCAGCAGCGAGGTTAGCGGGGTCCAGTACTTC.

This clonotype was recorded a few times. The V call is TRBV5-1, the J call TRBJ2-2; no reliable D call. The germline V gene encodes CDR1 SGHRS and CDR2 YFSETQ. This CDR3 spans 15 amino acids. Between the trimmed V and J ends, which lost 4 bases and 3 bases, there was a span of 13 bases. In nucleotides, the CDR3 is TGCGCCAGCAGCCCTGAGGATTGGGACACCGGGGAGCTGTTTTTT. This encodes CASSPEDWDTGELFF.

This chain joins TRBV12-3 or TRBV12-4 and TRBJ2-7; no clear D gene. This CDR3 comprises 13 residues. With 2 bases removed from V and 4 bases from J, the gap between germline ends came to 9 bases. The CDR3 protein is CASSLNRFYEQYF. CDR3 nucleotides: TGTGCCAGCAGTTTAAACAGATTTTACGAGCAGTACTTC.

This clonotype was seen a handful of times. This sequence joins TRBV6-1 and TRBJ1-5; D may be TRBD1 (6 bases). Trimming took 6 bases from V and 1 from J, leaving 19 bases between them. Per the germline V gene, CDR1 is MNHNS and CDR2 is SASEGT. The CDR3 is made up of 17 amino acids. CDR3 DNA: TGTGCCAGCAGGGCCTATGAGGGGGGGACGAGCAATCAGCCCCAGCATTTT. Encoded protein: CASRAYEGGTSNQPQHF.

J is TRBJ1-2 and V is TRBV20-1; no definite D call. Germline loops: CDR1 DFQATT, CDR2 SNEGSKA (reference sequence). V was cut by 5 bases and J by 3 bases, with 10 bases left in between. The CDR3 contains 12 residues. The CDR3 protein is CSAGTEDYGYTF. The CDR3 region has the DNA TGCAGTGCTGGAACAGAGGACTATGGCTACACCTTC.

In regard to this clonotype: The junction departs from the called germline gene at one end, perhaps through a read error. The chain carries TRBV7-2 and TRBJ2-2; tentatively, D is TRBD1 (6 bases). Germline V gene lookup returns CDR1 SGHTA and CDR2 FQGNSA. This CDR3 spans 13 amino acids. CDR3 in DNA: TGTGCCAGCAGCTGGCAGGGGTACGGGGAGCGGTTTTTT. Translated: CASSWQGYGERFF. The complete variable domain, with remaining parts taken from reference TRBV7-2 and TRBJ2-2, reads GAGVSQSPSNKVTEKGKDVELRCDPISGHTALYWYRQSLGQGLEFLIYFQGNSAPDKSGLPSDRFSAERTGGSVSTLTIQRTQQEDSAVYLCASSWQGYGERFFGEGSRLTVL.

This clonotype appeared a few times. V and J are TRBV5-1 and TRBJ1-2; tentative D call: TRBD1 (5 bases). Deletions cut 4 bases from V and 8 bases from J, with 18 bases between. The CDR3 sequence is 14 residues long. The germline CDR1 and CDR2 sequences are SGHRS and YFSETQ. Written as DNA, the CDR3 is TGCGCCAGCAGCCTTACGCACGGGACCGAGGGCTACACCTTC. Translating gives CASSLTHGTEGYTF.

V and J are TRBV15 and TRBJ2-1; D is perhaps TRBD2 (6 bases). The CDR3 consists of 15 residues. V was shortened by 3 bases and J by 8 bases, with 17 bases between the two germline ends. Germline loops: CDR1 LNHNV, CDR2 YYDKDF (reference sequence). CDR3 loop: CATSRSGLHGDEQFF. For the CDR3, the DNA is TGTGCCACCAGCAGGTCGGGACTGCACGGGGATGAGCAGTTCTTC.

This clonotype came up a few times. The J gene is TRBJ1-6, the V gene TRBV20-1; possibly TRBD1 for D (6 bases). The CDR3 runs to 16 residues. Trimming stripped 0 bases from V and 0 bases from J, with 9 bases between. CDR1 is DFQATT, CDR2 SNEGSKA, per germline (reference sequence). Here the CDR3 DNA reads TGCAGTGCTAGAGACGCGACAGGCTCCTATAATTCACCCCTCCACTTT. It yields the protein CSARDATGSYNSPLHF.

This clonotype was picked up one time. This rearrangement joins TRBV5-1 to TRBJ1-2; a possible D gene is TRBD1 (6 bases). Germline V gene lookup returns CDR1 SGHRS and CDR2 YFSETQ. Trimming took off 4 bases at V and 4 bases at J, with 17 bases between the two ends. The CDR3 sequence is 15 residues long. The CDR3 region is CASSPGTTPSYGYTF. The CDR3, as DNA: TGCGCCAGCAGCCCGGGGACAACTCCGTCCTATGGCTACACCTTC.

A few counts support this clonotype. The chain joins TRBV5-1 to TRBJ2-5; D remains ambiguous. Germline CDR1 is SGHRS and CDR2 is YFSETQ. V was cut by 2 bases and J by 5 bases, with 16 bases left in between. This CDR3 is 15 amino acids long. The CDR3 coding sequence is TGCGCCAGCAGCTTTGGGTCGACCCCTCGGGAGACCCAGTACTTC. Its protein is CASSFGSTPRETQYF.

The gene calls are TRBV7-2 and TRBJ2-1, with D perhaps assigned TRBD1 or TRBD2 (5 bases each). Germline-derived CDR1 and CDR2 are SGHTA and FQGNSA. This CDR3 spans 15 amino acids. Trimming stripped 3 bases from V and 9 bases from J, with 18 bases between. The CDR3 loop is CASSFGLGEKSEQFF. Written as DNA, the CDR3 is TGTGCCAGCAGCTTTGGCTTGGGGGAGAAATCTGAGCAGTTCTTC.

The chain combines TRBV2 with TRBJ1-1, with D hard to call. V was cut by 9 bases and J by 1 base, with 12 bases left in between. The CDR3 has 13 amino acids. Germline-derived CDR1 and CDR2 are SNHLY and FYNNEI. CDR3 protein: CASRRRENTEAFF. CDR3 in DNA: TGTGCCAGTCGGAGAAGGGAGAACACTGAAGCTTTCTTT.

This clonotype turned up a few times. The V and J genes are TRBV14 and TRBJ2-1; D is possibly TRBD2 (6 bases). Germline loops: CDR1 SGHDN, CDR2 FVKESK. The CDR3 has 16 residues. V lost 4 bases and J 10 bases, leaving 23 bases between the germline ends. The CDR3: CASSRLAGPPPLEQFF. The CDR3, as DNA: TGTGCCAGCAGCCGCCTCGCGGGACCCCCCCCGTTGGAGCAGTTCTTC.

This clonotype appeared a few times. The chain uses TRBV7-2 and TRBJ2-3; tentatively, D is TRBD2 (6 bases). The CDR3 contains 16 residues. CDR1 is SGHTA, CDR2 FQGNSA, per germline. V was shortened by 1 base and J by 2 bases, with 13 bases between the two germline ends. CDR3 sequence (DNA): TGTGCCAGCAGCTTAGGGATTAGCGGATCCACAGATACGCAGTATTTT. Its protein is CASSLGISGSTDTQYF. Drawing the rest from reference TRBV7-2 and TRBJ2-3, the complete variable domain is GAGVSQSPSNKVTEKGKDVELRCDPISGHTALYWYRQSLGQGLEFLIYFQGNSAPDKSGLPSDRFSAERTGGSVSTLTIQRTQQEDSAVYLCASSLGISGSTDTQYFGPGTRLTVL.

The CDR3 DNA is TGTGCCAGCAGTTTATCGCCCCGGGACACTGAAGCTTTCTTT. Its protein product is CASSLSPRDTEAFF. This chain uses TRBV27 with TRBJ1-1; D uncertain. V shed 0 bases and J shed 3 bases, with 8 bases lying between them. Germline loops: CDR1 MNHEY, CDR2 SMNVEV (reference sequence). This CDR3 is 14 amino acids long.

This clonotype showed up many times. V and J are TRBV20-1 and TRBJ2-7; possibly TRBD2 for D (5 bases). This CDR3 is 11 amino acids long. The V and J ends lost 5 bases and 4 bases respectively, with 9 bases between them. The germline CDR1 and CDR2 sequences are DFQATT and SNEGSKA (reference sequence). The CDR3: CSAGELYEQYF. The CDR3 DNA sequence: TGCAGTGCTGGGGAGTTGTACGAGCAGTACTTC.

This clonotype was seen a handful of times. The V call is TRBV20-1, the J call TRBJ2-3; D is unresolved. The CDR3 loop spans 15 amino acids. Germline V gene data show CDR1 as DFQATT and CDR2 as SNEGSKA (reference sequence). V dropped 3 bases and J dropped 1 base, with 14 bases sitting between them. CDR3 sequence reads: CSASLGFAGTDTQYF. In nucleotides, the CDR3 is TGCAGTGCTAGTTTAGGGTTCGCTGGCACAGATACGCAGTATTTT.

This clonotype was observed a few times. V and J are TRBV24-1 and TRBJ2-3; D uncertain. Trimming removed 4 bases from V and 6 bases from J, with 10 bases in between. Germline CDR1 reads KGHDR; CDR2 reads SFDVKD. This CDR3 is 13 amino acids long. The CDR3 DNA is TGTGCCACCAGTGACCCCACCAGGGATACGCAGTATTTT. It codes for CATSDPTRDTQYF.

The chain uses TRBV4-3 and TRBJ1-6; unclear D gene. This CDR3 comprises 16 residues. V lost 0 bases and J lost 6, with 12 bases in between. Germline-derived CDR1 and CDR2 are LGHNA and YSLEER. The CDR3 is CASSQDSEQINSPLHF. CDR3 in DNA: TGCGCCAGCAGCCAAGACAGCGAACAGATTAATTCACCCCTCCACTTT.

This clonotype was detected many times. The chain is built from TRBV7-9 and TRBJ1-1; D unresolved. Germline CDR1 SEHNR, CDR2 FQNEAQ (reference sequence). The CDR3 has 14 amino acids. V gave up 5 bases and J gave up 4 bases, with 14 bases separating them. The DNA of the CDR3 is TGTGCCAGCAGCCGCGGAGGCCTTGGCACTGAAGCTTTCTTT. This encodes CASSRGGLGTEAFF.

This clonotype was seen many times. The V gene is TRBV7-2, the J gene TRBJ2-7, with 12 bases that match TRBD1. The CDR3 is made up of 19 amino acids. CDR1 and CDR2 (germline): SGHTA, FQGNSA. Trimming took 4 bases from V and 4 from J; bases not matched to a gene: 17. CDR3 residues: CASSSNAFNPGQGAYEQYF. The CDR3 DNA reads TGTGCCAGCAGCTCGAACGCCTTTAACCCGGGACAGGGGGCTTACGAGCAGTACTTC.

This clonotype was seen repeatedly, ten times or more. This chain uses TRBV5-1 with TRBJ2-7; perhaps TRBD2 as D (5 bases). This CDR3 spans 12 amino acids. Germline V gene sequence: CDR1 SGHRS, CDR2 YFSETQ. Trimming left V 4 bases short and J 5 bases short, with 10 bases between. Written as DNA, the CDR3 is TGCGCCAGCAGCCCCGAGGGAGACGAGCAGTACTTC. Translation: CASSPEGDEQYF.

This clonotype was recorded at least ten times. The rearrangement uses TRBV20-1 and TRBJ2-6, with no clear D. This CDR3 has 12 amino acids. Germline CDR1 and CDR2: DFQATT and SNEGSKA (reference sequence). Trimming took off 7 bases at V and 0 bases at J, with 4 bases between the two ends. CDR3 protein: CSGTSGANVLTF. CDR3 DNA: TGCAGTGGGACCTCTGGGGCCAACGTCCTGACTTTC.

This clonotype was observed many times. This chain joins TRBV29-1 and TRBJ2-7; D may be TRBD1 or TRBD2 (5 bases each). The germline gives CDR1 SQVTM, CDR2 ANQGSEA. The ends were cut back, 7 bases at V and 2 bases at J, with 18 bases in the middle. CDR3 length equals 14 residues. The CDR3 coding sequence is TGCAGCGCAGCATCCGGGACGCTTCCCTACGAGCAGTACTTC. Translation: CSAASGTLPYEQYF.

The sample holds a few counts of this clonotype. The rearrangement uses TRBV5-5 and TRBJ2-7; the D is unclear. V lost 1 base, J lost 3 bases, and 14 bases lay in between. This CDR3 has 15 residues. CDR1 and CDR2 (germline): SGHKS, YYEKEE (reference sequence). The CDR3 DNA reads as TGTGCCAGCAGCTTGACGGTGGGTTGGAGCTACGAGCAGTACTTC. It yields the protein CASSLTVGWSYEQYF.

V is TRBV5-1 and J is TRBJ1-4; 9 nucleotides agree with TRBD1. Trimming took 4 bases from V and 0 from J; bases not matched to a gene: 7. CDR1 is SGHRS, CDR2 YFSETQ, per germline. This CDR3 region has 17 residues. The DNA of the CDR3 is TGCGCCAGCAGCCCCTCGGGGACAGGGACAACTAATGAAAAACTGTTTTTT. Translation gives CASSPSGTGTTNEKLFF.

This clonotype was recorded a few times. The chain couples TRBV5-1 to TRBJ1-5, with unresolved D. The CDR3 loop spans 16 amino acids. The germline CDR1 and CDR2 sequences are SGHRS and YFSETQ. The germline V and J ends were trimmed by 1 base and 5 bases, with 16 bases remaining between them. The CDR3, as DNA: TGCGCCAGCAGCTTGTCGCCGGTCAGTACCGATCAGCCCCAGCATTTT. Its protein is CASSLSPVSTDQPQHF.

This chain uses TRBV5-5 with TRBJ1-6; D is undetermined. Germline values: CDR1 SGHKS, CDR2 YYEKEE (reference sequence). The CDR3 length is 18 residues. The V end was cut by 2 bases, the J end by 2 bases, with 17 bases between. In nucleotides, the CDR3 is TGTGCCAGCAGCTTAGGCCAGGAATTCATTACCTATAATTCACCCCTCCACTTT. Translated: CASSLGQEFITYNSPLHF.

This chain joins TRBV20-1 and TRBJ2-1; 9 bases fit TRBD1. V shed 5 bases, J shed 5 bases, and the junction held 10 bases outside the gene matches. Germline V gene lookup returns CDR1 DFQATT and CDR2 SNEGSKA (reference sequence). CDR3 length: 15 residues. Here the CDR3 DNA reads TGCAGTGCTCCTAGGCCCCGACAGGGGGACAATGAGCAGTTCTTC. The encoded protein is CSAPRPRQGDNEQFF.